The TCR beta chain described here comes from a study of shared clonotypes between healthy human individuals. Points from the study as a whole: Among the subsets, naive ones generally showed larger estimated richness than memory ones. Limitation of the genetic and exposure-history diversity represented came from the few donors.

The naive CD8 population came from CD45RO-negative cells selected for CCR7, without terminally differentiated effector memory CD45RA+ cells. The study enrolled healthy HIV-negative adults without recent acute infections or vaccinations as donors. This CDR3 contains 13 residues. Germline CDR1 SGHKS, CDR2 YYEKEE (reference sequence). The V gene lost 5 bases and the J gene lost 6 bases, with 12 bases spanning the gap. The method was immunoSEQ multiplex PCR; TCRdb's version includes in-frame clones alone and lacks a portion of them. The sample includes hundreds of thousands of clones, 80% to 95% of them seen just once. Of note for this clone: Antigen specificity is unknown.

The receptor comes from a man aged 30 to 39 in good health. The sample consisted of naive CD8+ T cells sorted from blood. J is TRBJ2-1 and V is TRBV5-5; no clear D gene. DNA of the CDR3: TGTGCCAGCAGTTGGGGTCCCACCAATGAGCAGTTCTTC. Protein: CASSWGPTNEQFF.